This is a list of T cell receptor beta chains from one sample in a study of shared clonotypes between healthy human individuals. Clones were sequenced by immunoSEQ multiplex PCR, and TCRdb holds only the in-frame ones, with some missing. The repertoire has under 2,000,000 clones, about 95% of them found once; the top ten carry 1% to 1.5%. Sequenced sample: naive CD8+ T cells sorted from blood. These receptors originate from a young man in good health. The CDR3 runs from the conserved cysteine through the conserved F or W. D genes are given only for firm matches. Clone size is not always given. Where it is, it says once, few, many or a class for expanded clones.

CDR3nt: TGTGCCAGCAGCCCGGATTCGGCGACAAACTATGGCTACACCTTC
CDR3aa: CASSPDSATNYGYTF
abundance: NA
j_gene: TRBJ1-2
d_gene: NA
v_gene: TRBV13

CDR3nt: TGTGCCAGCGTCCGACCCGGAGAAGAAAATGAGCAGTTCTTC
CDR3aa: CASVRPGEENEQFF
abundance: NA
j_gene: TRBJ2-1
d_gene: NA
v_gene: TRBV2

CDR3nt: TGTGCCTGGAGTGTACAAGGGGGATACGAGCAGTACTTC
CDR3aa: CAWSVQGGYEQYF
abundance: NA
j_gene: TRBJ2-7
d_gene: NA
v_gene: TRBV30

CDR3nt: TGTGCCAGCAGCTTAGAGCGGGGGGCAGATACGCAGTATTTT
CDR3aa: CASSLERGADTQYF
abundance: NA
j_gene: TRBJ2-3
d_gene: TRBD2
v_gene: TRBV7-9

CDR3nt: TGTGCCACCCTCTCGGGAGGGGGAGTCACAGATACGCAGTATTTT
CDR3aa: CATLSGGGVTDTQYF
abundance: NA
j_gene: TRBJ2-3
d_gene: TRBD2
v_gene: TRBV28

CDR3nt: TGTGCCAGCAGCCGGACCTTAAGGAGCAATCAGCCCCAGCATTTT
CDR3aa: CASSRTLRSNQPQHF
abundance: NA
j_gene: TRBJ1-5
d_gene: NA
v_gene: TRBV5-8

CDR3nt: TGTGCCAGCAGCCCGGAGACAGGGGGCTTCACAGATACGCAGTATTTT
CDR3aa: CASSPETGGFTDTQYF
abundance: NA
j_gene: TRBJ2-3
d_gene: TRBD1
v_gene: TRBV13

CDR3nt: TGTGCCAGCAGTCCGGAGGGACAGGGGCGTTCACCCCTCCACTTT
CDR3aa: CASSPEGQGRSPLHF
abundance: NA
j_gene: TRBJ1-6
d_gene: TRBD1
v_gene: TRBV27

CDR3nt: TGCGCCAGCAGCCAAGGGGTCGGGGACCAAGAGACCCAGTACTTC
CDR3aa: CASSQGVGDQETQYF
abundance: NA
j_gene: TRBJ2-5
d_gene: NA
v_gene: TRBV4-3

CDR3nt: TGTGCTAGTGCCTACAATCCAGGGCACAATGGCTACACCTTC
CDR3aa: CASAYNPGHNGYTF
abundance: NA
j_gene: TRBJ1-2
d_gene: NA
v_gene: TRBV12-5

CDR3nt: TGTGCCAGCAGTCTAGAGGGTTTCAATCAGCCCCAGCATTTT
CDR3aa: CASSLEGFNQPQHF
abundance: NA
j_gene: TRBJ1-5
d_gene: NA
v_gene: TRBV28

CDR3nt: TGTGCCAGCAGCTCCGAAGGAGGGGACCTAAATTCACCCCTCCACTTT
CDR3aa: CASSSEGGDLNSPLHF
abundance: NA
j_gene: TRBJ1-6
d_gene: NA
v_gene: TRBV5-6

CDR3nt: TGTGCCAGCAGCTTAAACCCGGGGGGGACCACCCTCGGGGCCAACGTCCTGACTTTC
CDR3aa: CASSLNPGGTTLGANVLTF
abundance: NA
j_gene: TRBJ2-6
d_gene: TRBD2
v_gene: TRBV11-1

CDR3nt: TGTGCCAGCAGTCTCATTCCGGGACAGAGGTCCGCCTACGAGCAGTACTTC
CDR3aa: CASSLIPGQRSAYEQYF
abundance: NA
j_gene: TRBJ2-7
d_gene: TRBD1
v_gene: TRBV28

CDR3nt: TGTGCCAGCAGTTTTCAGGGGGTGACTAGCGGGGTCTACAATGAGCAGTTCTTC
CDR3aa: CASSFQGVTSGVYNEQFF
abundance: NA
j_gene: TRBJ2-1
d_gene: TRBD2
v_gene: TRBV27

CDR3nt: TGTGCCAGCTCAACCCGGGACAAGGAGGACGAGCAGTACTTC
CDR3aa: CASSTRDKEDEQYF
abundance: NA
j_gene: TRBJ2-7
d_gene: NA
v_gene: TRBV5-4

CDR3nt: TGTGCCTGGAGCGGGACGGCTTACAATGAGCAGTTCTTC
CDR3aa: CAWSGTAYNEQFF
abundance: NA
j_gene: TRBJ2-1
d_gene: NA
v_gene: TRBV30

CDR3nt: TGTGCCAGCAACCTAGACAGGGGTTACGAGCAGTACTTC
CDR3aa: CASNLDRGYEQYF
abundance: NA
j_gene: TRBJ2-7
d_gene: TRBD1
v_gene: TRBV2

CDR3nt: TGTGCCAGTAGTCCCGGGGGGTATCAGCCCCAGCATTTT
CDR3aa: CASSPGGYQPQHF
abundance: NA
j_gene: TRBJ1-5
d_gene: NA
v_gene: TRBV19

CDR3nt: TGTGCCAGCAGCTTAGGGCCCGCCGATGCCCAGCATTTT
CDR3aa: CASSLGPADAQHF
abundance: NA
j_gene: TRBJ1-5
d_gene: NA
v_gene: TRBV13

CDR3nt: TGTGCCAGTAGTATTGGACAGGGGGCGTGGGGCTACACCTTC
CDR3aa: CASSIGQGAWGYTF
abundance: NA
j_gene: TRBJ1-2
d_gene: TRBD1
v_gene: TRBV19

CDR3nt: TGCGCCAGCAGCCAATCGAGGGGTAGCGGGAGGGCCTCGGGCGAGCAGTACTTC
CDR3aa: CASSQSRGSGRASGEQYF
abundance: NA
j_gene: TRBJ2-7
d_gene: TRBD2
v_gene: TRBV4-3

CDR3nt: TGTGCCAGCAGTCTCGGACAGGGCCCCTACGAGCAGTACTTC
CDR3aa: CASSLGQGPYEQYF
abundance: once
j_gene: TRBJ2-7
d_gene: TRBD1
v_gene: TRBV11-1

CDR3nt: TGTGCCATCAGTATAGGAGGGGCTAGCCCGATTATCGGGGAGCTGTTTTTT
CDR3aa: CAISIGGASPIIGELFF
abundance: NA
j_gene: TRBJ2-2
d_gene: NA
v_gene: TRBV10-3

CDR3nt: TGTGCCATCAGTGAGGGAGCAGAGTATGGCTACACCTTC
CDR3aa: CAISEGAEYGYTF
abundance: NA
j_gene: TRBJ1-2
d_gene: NA
v_gene: TRBV10-3

CDR3nt: TGCGCCAGCAGCTTGACCCACTCCTACGAGCAGTACTTC
CDR3aa: CASSLTHSYEQYF
abundance: NA
j_gene: TRBJ2-7
d_gene: NA
v_gene: TRBV5-1

CDR3nt: TGTGCCAGCAGTGACGGTGCGGGAGGGCCAGATACGCAGTATTTT
CDR3aa: CASSDGAGGPDTQYF
abundance: NA
j_gene: TRBJ2-3
d_gene: TRBD2
v_gene: TRBV6-4

CDR3nt: TGCGCCAGCAGCCAGGGGGTTGGGGTAGATACGCAGTATTTT
CDR3aa: CASSQGVGVDTQYF
abundance: NA
j_gene: TRBJ2-3
d_gene: NA
v_gene: TRBV4-3

CDR3nt: TGTGCCAGCAGTGCCGGACGGGATTACTTC
CDR3aa: CASSAGRDYF
abundance: NA
j_gene: TRBJ2-5
d_gene: NA
v_gene: TRBV25-1

CDR3nt: TGCGCCAGCAGCCCTTGGGACGGACCCTACGAGCAGTACTTC
CDR3aa: CASSPWDGPYEQYF
abundance: NA
j_gene: TRBJ2-7
d_gene: NA
v_gene: TRBV4-3

CDR3nt: TGCAGCGTTAGGACAGGGGGCTCCGACGAGCAGTACTTC
CDR3aa: CSVRTGGSDEQYF
abundance: NA
j_gene: TRBJ2-7
d_gene: TRBD1
v_gene: TRBV29-1

CDR3nt: TGTGCCAGCAGTTACGCGGGAGTTCCCTACGAGCAGTACTTC
CDR3aa: CASSYAGVPYEQYF
abundance: once
j_gene: TRBJ2-7
d_gene: TRBD2
v_gene: TRBV6-5

CDR3nt: TGTGCCACCTATGGGCACAGGGATGAAAAACTGTTTTTT
CDR3aa: CATYGHRDEKLFF
abundance: NA
j_gene: TRBJ1-4
d_gene: NA
v_gene: TRBV6-6

CDR3nt: TGTGCCAGCAGCTCCGACAGTTCCTACGAGCAGTACTTC
CDR3aa: CASSSDSSYEQYF
abundance: NA
j_gene: TRBJ2-7
d_gene: NA
v_gene: TRBV5-4

CDR3nt: TGTGCCAGCAGCACTATTGGGGCGGCAAACTATGGCTACACCTTC
CDR3aa: CASSTIGAANYGYTF
abundance: NA
j_gene: TRBJ1-2
d_gene: NA
v_gene: TRBV5-6

CDR3nt: TGTGCCAGCAGTTGGACAGGGAACGTCTACGAGCAGTACTTC
CDR3aa: CASSWTGNVYEQYF
abundance: NA
j_gene: TRBJ2-7
d_gene: TRBD1
v_gene: TRBV27

CDR3nt: TGTGCCAGCACACCGGGACTAGGTTTTTCTGAGCAGTTCTTC
CDR3aa: CASTPGLGFSEQFF
abundance: once
j_gene: TRBJ2-1
d_gene: TRBD2
v_gene: TRBV7-9

CDR3nt: TGTGCCAGCAGAAGGCACGCCGATAGCAATCAGCCCCAGCATTTT
CDR3aa: CASRRHADSNQPQHF
abundance: NA
j_gene: TRBJ1-5
d_gene: NA
v_gene: TRBV6-4

CDR3nt: TGTGCCAGCTCACTCTCGACAGGGGACTATGGCTACACCTTC
CDR3aa: CASSLSTGDYGYTF
abundance: NA
j_gene: TRBJ1-2
d_gene: TRBD1
v_gene: TRBV18

CDR3nt: TGTGCCAGCAGTTTAAAGGCGAACACTGAAGCTTTCTTT
CDR3aa: CASSLKANTEAFF
abundance: NA
j_gene: TRBJ1-1
d_gene: NA
v_gene: TRBV27

CDR3nt: TGCGCCAGCAGCGGGAACTACGAGCAGTACTTC
CDR3aa: CASSGNYEQYF
abundance: NA
j_gene: TRBJ2-7
d_gene: NA
v_gene: TRBV5-1

CDR3nt: TGCGCCAGCAGCTCGCAGGCCCATGAGCAGTTCTTC
CDR3aa: CASSSQAHEQFF
abundance: NA
j_gene: TRBJ2-1
d_gene: NA
v_gene: TRBV5-1

CDR3nt: TGTGCCTGGAGTTTCCGCAGGGAGGATTTTCGCTCCGCTTTCTTT
CDR3aa: CAWSFRREDFRSAFF
abundance: NA
j_gene: TRBJ1-1
d_gene: NA
v_gene: TRBV30

CDR3nt: TGTGCCAGCATAACAGGGGGTCTAAATCAGCCCCAGCATTTT
CDR3aa: CASITGGLNQPQHF
abundance: NA
j_gene: TRBJ1-5
d_gene: NA
v_gene: TRBV21-1

CDR3nt: TGTGCCAGCAGCCCCCGGACAGGGGGCGAAGCTTTCTTT
CDR3aa: CASSPRTGGEAFF
abundance: once
j_gene: TRBJ1-1
d_gene: TRBD1
v_gene: TRBV9

CDR3nt: TGCAGCGTCTTGGAGTTCAGGGTGGACACTGAAGCTTTCTTT
CDR3aa: CSVLEFRVDTEAFF
abundance: NA
j_gene: TRBJ1-1
d_gene: NA
v_gene: TRBV29-1

CDR3nt: TGCGCCAGCAGCCAGGGGGACAGGGGCACCGGGGAGCTGTTTTTT
CDR3aa: CASSQGDRGTGELFF
abundance: NA
j_gene: TRBJ2-2
d_gene: TRBD1
v_gene: TRBV4-1

CDR3nt: TGCGCCAGCAGCCAAGAGCATGGTCGGGGCTCACCCCTCCACTTT
CDR3aa: CASSQEHGRGSPLHF
abundance: few
j_gene: TRBJ1-6
d_gene: NA
v_gene: TRBV4-1